One and the same sample provided the 11 T cell receptor beta chains below, sequenced in a study of shared clonotypes between healthy human individuals. Naive CD8 cells lacked CD45RO and underwent positive selection for CCR7, leaving out terminally differentiated effector memory CD45RA+ cells. Generated by immunoSEQ multiplex PCR, the TCRdb table keeps only in-frame clones and is missing some. Of hundreds of thousands of clones in the sample, just over 90% are singletons; the top ten hold approximately 24%. The sample consisted of naive CD8+ T cells sorted from blood. Receptor source: a man aged 30 to 39 in good health.

The genes are TRBV7-9 and TRBJ1-6; no clear D. This CDR3 has 12 residues. V lost 1 base and J lost 9, with 4 bases in between. Germline lookup yields CDR1 SEHNR and CDR2 FQNEAQ (reference sequence). The CDR3 here is CASSLGSSPLHF. CDR3 nucleotides: TGTGCCAGCAGCTTAGGTTCTTCACCCCTCCACTTT.

J is TRBJ2-1 and V is TRBV19, with 9 bases that match TRBD2. This CDR3 has 17 amino acids. J gave up 1 base and V 5 bases, and 9 bases lay outside the gene matches. Germline V CDR1 and CDR2: LNHDA, SQIVND (reference sequence). In nucleotides, the CDR3 is TGTGCCAGTAGTTCGAAAATAGCGGGAGTTTCCTACAATGAGCAGTTCTTC. It translates to CASSSKIAGVSYNEQFF.

J is TRBJ1-1 and V is TRBV27; D possibly corresponds to TRBD1 (6 bases). CDR3 size: 14 residues. CDR1 is MNHEY and CDR2 is SMNVEV in the germline V gene (reference sequence). V lost 6 bases, J lost 0 bases, and 11 bases lay in between. The CDR3 nucleotides read TGTGCCAGCAGCGCAACAGGGATGAACACTGAAGCTTTCTTT. Amino acid sequence: CASSATGMNTEAFF.

This clone was seen a single time. The rearrangement uses TRBV28 and TRBJ1-1, with D tentatively TRBD1 (5 bases). V was shortened by 8 bases and J by 5 bases, with 18 bases between the two germline ends. Germline lookup yields CDR1 MDHEN and CDR2 SYDVKM. The CDR3 runs to 14 residues. CDR3 sequence reads: CASFERGPGTEAFF. CDR3 in DNA: TGTGCCAGCTTTGAGAGGGGCCCTGGGACTGAAGCTTTCTTT.

The chain employs TRBV7-6 and TRBJ2-7; possible D gene TRBD1, 5 bases. V was shortened by 5 bases and J by 2 bases, with 13 bases between the two germline ends. The CDR3 length is 14 residues. Germline loops: CDR1 SGHVS, CDR2 FNYEAQ. The CDR3 loop reads CASSPSRQTYEQYF. In DNA form, the CDR3 reads TGTGCCAGCAGCCCTTCCCGACAGACCTACGAGCAGTACTTC.

In regard to this clone: Other nucleotide sequences in the sample specify the same CDR3. The rearrangement uses TRBV4-1 and TRBJ2-3, with no clear D. The CDR3 spans 12 residues. Trimming stripped 0 bases from V and 6 bases from J, with 4 bases between. Germline CDR1 reads MGHRA; CDR2 reads YSYEKL. CDR3 amino acids: CASSQDGDTQYF. CDR3 nucleotides: TGCGCCAGCAGCCAAGATGGCGATACGCAGTATTTT.

This chain uses TRBV9 with TRBJ2-3; 10 bases line up with TRBD2. Losses at the gene ends were 0 bases for V and 1 base for J; bases not matched to a gene: 8. Germline assignment: CDR1 SGDLS and CDR2 YYNGEE. The CDR3 covers 18 residues. The CDR3 DNA sequence: TGTGCCAGCAGCGTAGAGGCTAGCGGGAGCTACGGCACAGATACGCAGTATTTT. Amino acid sequence: CASSVEASGSYGTDTQYF.

This clone has just a few counts. The chain couples TRBV27 to TRBJ2-1; no clear D. This CDR3 region has 13 residues. Trimming took 4 bases from V and 2 from J, leaving 6 bases between them. Germline lookup yields CDR1 MNHEY and CDR2 SMNVEV (reference sequence). This CDR3 reads CASSSAAYNEQFF. As DNA, the CDR3 is TGTGCCAGCAGTTCGGCGGCCTACAATGAGCAGTTCTTC.

The rearrangement links TRBV29-1 to TRBJ2-2; D is undetermined. The V and J ends lost 6 bases and 3 bases respectively, with 11 bases between them. The CDR3 sequence is 13 residues long. Germline V gene sequence: CDR1 SQVTM, CDR2 ANQGSEA. CDR3 loop: CSVPAGDTGELFF. The CDR3 DNA reads TGCAGCGTCCCAGCCGGCGACACCGGGGAGCTGTTTTTT.

This chain connects TRBV9 to TRBJ2-1, with a weak D call TRBD2 (6 bases). The CDR3 loop spans 15 amino acids. Germline V gives CDR1 SGDLS, CDR2 YYNGEE. Trimming cost V 5 bases and J 8 bases, with 20 bases left between them. DNA of the CDR3: TGTGCCAGCAGTGGCCAGGGACTGTCTCTATATGAGCAGTTCTTC. Protein sequence: CASSGQGLSLYEQFF.

The chain recombines TRBV7-9 with TRBJ2-7; 7 bases fit TRBD1. J was trimmed by 2 bases and V by 5 bases; bases with no gene match: 12. Germline CDR1 SEHNR, CDR2 FQNEAQ (reference sequence). This CDR3 comprises 16 residues. The CDR3 reads CASSALTGYSTYEQYF. CDR3 DNA: TGTGCCAGCAGCGCCCTGACAGGGTATAGCACCTACGAGCAGTACTTC.